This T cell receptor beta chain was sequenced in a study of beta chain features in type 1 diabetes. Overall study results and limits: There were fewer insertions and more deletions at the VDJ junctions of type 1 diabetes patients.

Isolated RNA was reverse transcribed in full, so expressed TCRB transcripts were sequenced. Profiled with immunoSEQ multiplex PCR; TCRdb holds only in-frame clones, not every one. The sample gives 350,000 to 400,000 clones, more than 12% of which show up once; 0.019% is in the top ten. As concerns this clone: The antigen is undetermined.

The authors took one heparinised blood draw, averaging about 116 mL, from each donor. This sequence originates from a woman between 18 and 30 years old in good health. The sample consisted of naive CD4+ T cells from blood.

The CDR3 region is CASSRTGANNEQFF. The CDR3 bases are TGTGCCAGCAGTCGAACAGGGGCTAACAATGAGCAGTTCTTC. V usage is TRBV2 and J usage is TRBJ2-1; 7 bases are a match to TRBD1. Germline-derived CDR1 and CDR2 are SNHLY and FYNNEI. This CDR3 contains 14 residues. The V segment lost 5 bases and the J segment 5 bases; nucleotides outside the gene matches: 6.